This T cell receptor (beta chain) derives from a study of T cells in localized non-small cell lung cancer. Study conclusions and caveats: Of the tissues analyzed, uninvolved adjacent lung showed maximal T cell clonality, greater than tumor. Elevated blood T cell density was associated with longer overall survival.

On this clone: Its antigen is unidentified.

Method: immunoSEQ multiplex PCR; TCRdb's copy keeps in-frame clones and lacks some. The table lists roughly 20,000 clones, roughly 90% of them singletons. CDR3 length: 14 amino acids. The ends were cut back, 4 bases at V and 1 base at J, with 7 bases in the middle. Per the germline V gene, CDR1 is MNHEY and CDR2 is SVGAGI. The clonotype comes from a male donor at least 60 years old with stage I squamous cell lung carcinoma. This chain joins TRBV6-5 and TRBJ2-2; D is perhaps TRBD1 (5 bases). The sample in question was peripheral blood, obtained before any cancer treatment. Here the CDR3 reads CASSFQGNTGELFF. The CDR3 nucleotides are TGTGCCAGCAGTTTCCAGGGGAACACCGGGGAGCTGTTTTTT.